Listed here is a single T cell receptor beta chain. The V gene's germline CDR1 is LGHNA and CDR2 YSLEER. Between the trimmed V and J ends, which lost 0 bases and 6 bases, there was a span of 11 bases. The CDR3 has 14 residues. This record belongs to a study of blood T cell repertoires in COVID-19. Overall study: Resolution of symptoms, clearance, or two negative PCRs was present in recovered Cohort 3 donors.

TCRdb's table, derived via immunoSEQ multiplex PCR, lists solely in-frame clones and lacks some. Of 210,000 or so clones listed, roughly nine tenths are singletons. V gene TRBV4-3 combines with J gene TRBJ1-2, with D uncertain. The material sequenced was PBMCs or T cells enriched from blood (not recorded which). This sequence was found in a woman aged 50 to 60 in a cohort exposed to, infected with or recovered from COVID-19 (not recorded which). The CDR3 protein is CASSQDLLSHGYTF. As DNA, the CDR3 is TGCGCCAGCAGCCAAGATTTGCTTAGCCATGGCTACACCTTC.